The rows below give T cell receptor beta chains drawn from one sample of a study of T cell changes during pregnancy in multiple sclerosis. Some clones are missing from TCRdb's copy, which holds only in-frame ones; the method was immunoSEQ multiplex PCR. This table has about 17,000 clones, approximately 85% appearing once. This sample comprised CD8+ T cells from peripheral blood mononuclear cells, obtained after pregnancy. The origin of the receptors is a female donor in good health, enrolled as a control in a pregnancy study. Each CDR3 is given with its conserved first and last residue. Fields, in order: J gene, D gene, V gene, clone size, CDR3 protein, CDR3 DNA. D genes are given only for firm matches. Not all rows give a size; the values are once, few, many and, for expanded clones, a class.

>TRBJ2-7|TRBD2|TRBV5-1|.
CASSFLAASYEQYF
TGCGCCAGCAGCTTTCTAGCGGCGTCCTACGAGCAGTACTTC
>TRBJ2-1|TRBD2|TRBV12-5|.
CASGLAPGGLGEQFF
TGTGCTAGTGGTTTGGCGCCGGGGGGGCTGGGCGAGCAGTTCTTC
>TRBJ2-7|.|TRBV11-1|.
CASSLVPGENEQYF
TGTGCCAGCAGCTTAGTCCCGGGGGAAAACGAGCAGTACTTC
>TRBJ2-7|.|TRBV4-1|.
CAVGGAAEQYF
TGCGCCGTGGGGGGGGCCGCCGAGCAGTACTTC
>TRBJ1-2|.|TRBV19|.
CASTIRGLSGDGYTF
TGTGCCAGTACCATACGAGGGCTTTCGGGGGATGGCTACACCTTC
>TRBJ1-2|.|TRBV7-6|.
CASSQSPGHSYGYTF
TGTGCCAGCAGCCAATCACCGGGACATAGCTATGGCTACACCTTC
>TRBJ2-7|TRBD1|TRBV7-6|once
CASSGQGSSYEQYF
TGTGCCAGCAGCGGACAGGGGAGCTCCTACGAGCAGTACTTC
>TRBJ1-2|.|TRBV9|.
CASSVQDSYGYTF
TGTGCCAGCAGCGTACAGGACAGCTATGGCTACACCTTC
>TRBJ2-5|TRBD2|TRBV5-1|.
CASSSRGGRSRVETQYF
TGCGCCAGCAGCTCCCGGGGGGGGCGGAGTAGAGTAGAGACCCAGTACTTC
>TRBJ1-2|TRBD1|TRBV19|.
CASSFGDRGQGGYTF
TGTGCCAGTAGTTTTGGGGACAGGGGGCAGGGTGGCTACACCTTC
>TRBJ2-7|.|TRBV2|.
CASSAEVYEQYF
TGTGCCAGCAGTGCCGAGGTTTACGAGCAGTACTTC
>TRBJ2-1|TRBD2|TRBV4-1|.
CASSQGWTSGRLRFF
TGCGCCAGCAGCCAAGGTTGGACTAGCGGGAGGTTGCGGTTCTTC
>TRBJ2-7|TRBD2|TRBV9|.
CASSQRGDPYEQYF
TGTGCCAGCAGTCAGCGGGGGGATCCCTACGAGCAGTACTTC
>TRBJ2-7|TRBD2|TRBV4-1|.
CASSHRSGRGEQYF
TGCGCCAGCAGCCATAGAAGCGGGAGGGGAGAGCAGTACTTC
>TRBJ1-3|.|TRBV29-1|.
CSVEGRSIAGNTIYF
TGCAGCGTTGAGGGCAGGTCAATCGCTGGAAACACCATATATTTT
>TRBJ2-7|.|TRBV15|.
CATSGQTYEQYF
TGTGCCACCTCCGGACAAACCTACGAGCAGTACTTC
>TRBJ2-5|.|TRBV12-5|.
CASGLGSVETQYF
TGTGCTAGTGGTTTGGGGTCGGTGGAGACCCAGTACTTC
>TRBJ1-2|.|TRBV7-8|.
CASSVGARVGYTF
TGTGCCAGCAGTGTAGGGGCCAGGGTCGGCTACACCTTC
>TRBJ2-1|TRBD2|TRBV2|.
CASSPGLATNEQFF
TGTGCCAGCAGTCCGGGACTAGCGACCAATGAGCAGTTCTTC
>TRBJ2-1|.|TRBV19|.
CASSLRGFDEQFF
TGTGCCAGTAGTCTGCGTGGTTTCGATGAGCAGTTCTTC
>TRBJ2-5|.|TRBV6-5|.
CASSYSDSEDQETQYF
TGTGCCAGCAGTTACTCGGACAGTGAGGATCAAGAGACCCAGTACTTC
>TRBJ2-1|TRBD2|TRBV7-9|.
CASSPLELAVLYEQFF
TGTGCCAGCAGCCCCCTGGAACTAGCGGTCTTATATGAGCAGTTCTTC
>TRBJ2-5|.|TRBV21-1|.
CASSKDTLAGSETQYF
TGTGCCAGCAGCAAAGACACCCTAGCGGGATCGGAGACCCAGTACTTC
>TRBJ2-2|TRBD2|TRBV19|.
CASKSLAVNTGELFF
TGTGCCAGTAAATCACTAGCGGTGAACACCGGGGAGCTGTTTTTT
>TRBJ1-1|TRBD1|TRBV2|.
CAIKTGGDTEAFF
TGTGCCATCAAGACAGGGGGGGACACTGAAGCTTTCTTT
>TRBJ2-7|TRBD2|TRBV6-5|.
CASSYSRGGHEQYF
TGTGCCAGCAGTTACTCGCGGGGGGGCCACGAGCAGTACTTC
>TRBJ1-1|.|TRBV5-1|.
CASSLAPGWGNTEAFF
TGCGCCAGCAGCTTGGCCCCGGGGTGGGGAAACACTGAAGCTTTCTTT
>TRBJ2-1|TRBD2|TRBV6-4|.
CASSRLAGLNNEQFF
TGTGCCAGCAGTAGACTAGCGGGGCTAAACAATGAGCAGTTCTTC
>TRBJ2-7|.|TRBV2|.
CASSPTSVAVSDEQYF
TGTGCCAGCAGCCCCACCTCAGTAGCGGTGTCCGACGAGCAGTACTTC
>TRBJ2-5|.|TRBV7-9|.
CASSPDYRAYF
TGTGCCAGCAGTCCGGACTACCGGGCGTACTTC
>TRBJ2-5|TRBD2|TRBV7-8|.
CASIPAGMQETQYF
TGTGCCAGTATACCAGCGGGAATGCAGGAGACCCAGTACTTC
>TRBJ1-6|.|TRBV2|.
CASSTPGDKGSPLHF
TGTGCCAGCAGTACCCCAGGGGATAAGGGTTCACCCCTCCACTTT
>TRBJ2-5|.|TRBV5-6|.
CASNPTGQETQYF
TGTGCCAGCAACCCAACAGGGCAAGAGACCCAGTACTTC
>TRBJ2-5|.|TRBV29-1|.
CSVEDRWTEEETQYF
TGCAGCGTTGAAGATCGCTGGACAGAAGAGGAGACCCAGTACTTC
>TRBJ2-1|TRBD1|TRBV6-4|.
CASSALPGQDHNEQFF
TGTGCCAGCAGTGCCCTCCCGGGACAGGACCACAATGAGCAGTTCTTC
>TRBJ2-7|.|TRBV6-5|.
CASSYSAEGGYEQYF
TGTGCCAGCAGTTACTCGGCGGAGGGAGGATACGAGCAGTACTTC
>TRBJ2-7|.|TRBV6-1|once
CASRIGGLRDEQYF
TGTGCCAGCAGAATTGGGGGACTCCGCGACGAGCAGTACTTC
>TRBJ2-7|.|TRBV4-1|.
CASSQAGNGVYEQYF
TGCGCCAGCAGCCAAGCGGGGAATGGGGTCTACGAGCAGTACTTC
>TRBJ1-2|.|TRBV5-6|medium-sized
CASRDDRLVYGYTF
TGTGCCAGCAGGGATGACAGGCTAGTCTATGGCTACACCTTC
>TRBJ1-2|.|TRBV28|once
CASSFAPRGIYGYTF
TGTGCCAGCAGTTTCGCCCCCCGGGGGATCTATGGCTACACCTTC
>TRBJ2-4|TRBD2|TRBV6-1|.
CASSDWTSGGKNIQYF
TGTGCCAGCAGTGATTGGACTAGCGGGGGGAAAAACATTCAGTACTTC
>TRBJ2-1|TRBD2|TRBV5-1|.
CASGRTTSPYNEQFF
TGCGCCAGCGGCCGTACGACTAGCCCCTACAATGAGCAGTTCTTC
>TRBJ2-4|.|TRBV5-8|.
CASSLRKRLAKNIQYF
TGTGCCAGCAGCTTAAGGAAGCGTCTAGCCAAAAACATTCAGTACTTC